This T cell receptor beta chain was profiled in a study of T cell responses to AZD1222 COVID-19 vaccine. About this clone: Its matching antigen is unknown.

Study-wide points: Only a handful of AZD1222 recipients, five to seven in all, had baseline seropositivity. Spike-specific TCR breadth and depth were elevated following two AZD1222 doses. Repertoire collection took place solely once the T cell response had peaked. White British people made up most donors, females outnumbered males, and clonal diversity was possibly underestimated.

Measured with immunoSEQ multiplex PCR; TCRdb has only the in-frame clones, and not every one. The top ten clones hold about 5.5% of a sample with 150,000 or so clones, less than 90% of them seen once. The V end lost 5 bases, the J end lost 2 bases, and 13 bases lay between the germline ends. The CDR3 spans 15 residues. Germline CDR1 and CDR2: MDHEN and SYDVKM. Sequenced material: peripheral blood, taken on day 0 of MenACWY control vaccination. The rearrangement uses TRBV28 and TRBJ1-5; tentatively, D is TRBD1 (6 bases). This TCR was recovered from an adult in good health. The CDR3: CASSPLGGGNQPQHF. In DNA, the CDR3 is TGTGCCAGCAGTCCCCTAGGGGGAGGCAATCAGCCCCAGCATTTT.